This T cell receptor beta chain was sequenced in a study of cytomegalovirus exposure and HLA in healthy donors. Study-level background: Genotyping of roughly 400 donors showed that 80% to 85% belonged to the Caucasian-associated ancestry cluster. Study-wide findings and caveats: In vitro experiments confirmed that three CMV-associated chains were specific for CMV antigens.

About this clone itself: Its specificity is unknown.

The germline V and J ends were trimmed by 5 bases and 3 bases, with 14 bases remaining between them. Germline assignment: CDR1 SGHVS and CDR2 FQNEAQ. The CDR3 extends over 14 amino acids. Amplification used 60 Vbeta primers and 13 Jbeta primers. The assay was immunoSEQ multiplex PCR, and TCRdb's table has in-frame clones only and misses some. The sample has 160,000 or so clones; about 72% are singletons. The gene calls are TRBV7-8 and TRBJ2-7; D unclear. This clonotype was sampled from a man aged 55 to 70 in good health and CMV-seronegative. The sequenced sample consisted of PBMCs. CDR3 sequence (DNA): TGTGCCAGCAGCGCTACCGATGGTTACTACGAGCAGTACTTC. Translation gives CASSATDGYYEQYF. The full variable domain, in which reference TRBV7-8 and TRBJ2-7 provide the parts outside the CDR3, is GAGVSQSPRYKVAKRGQDVALRCDPISGHVSLFWYQQALGQGPEFLTYFQNEAQLDKSGLPSDRFFAERPEGSVSTLKIQRTQQEDSAVYLCASSATDGYYEQYFGPGTRLTVT.